This section outlines one T cell receptor (beta chain) sequence together with its context. This record comes from a study of cytomegalovirus exposure and HLA in healthy donors. Primers: 60 Vbeta forward and 13 Jbeta reverse. TCRdb's table, derived via immunoSEQ multiplex PCR, lists solely in-frame clones and lacks some. The profile shows about 100,000 clones, approximately 81% of them singletons. With 9 bases clipped from V and 1 base from J, the junction kept 11 bases outside the gene matches. There are 15 residues in the CDR3. Per germline, CDR1 MNHNS and CDR2 SASEGT. The sample taken for sequencing was PBMCs. The chain links TRBV6-1 to TRBJ2-5, with 7 positions matching TRBD1. The sequence came from a female donor in good health and CMV-seropositive. The CDR3 sequence: CASKLTGDIQETQYF. CDR3 DNA: TGTGCCAGTAAACTAACAGGGGACATCCAAGAGACCCAGTACTTC.